Included here is one T cell receptor beta chain sequence, with context. These data originate in a study of T cell changes during pregnancy in multiple sclerosis. The V end lost 2 bases, the J end lost 4 bases, and 8 bases lay between the germline ends. There are 13 residues in the CDR3. From germline, CDR1 is SGHTA and CDR2 FQGNSA. TCRdb keeps only in-frame clones here, not all; method: immunoSEQ multiplex PCR. The profile shows about 46,000 clones, almost 95% of them singletons. The sample here was CD4+ T cells from peripheral blood mononuclear cells, taken in the second trimester of pregnancy. The rearrangement joins TRBV7-2 to TRBJ1-1, with D hard to call. This TCR came from a female donor in good health, enrolled as a control in a pregnancy study. CDR3 region: CASSLFVGTEAFF. The CDR3 DNA is TGTGCCAGCAGCTTATTTGTCGGCACTGAAGCTTTCTTT. Combining the CDR3 with reference TRBV7-2 and TRBJ1-1 gives the whole variable domain GAGVSQSPSNKVTEKGKDVELRCDPISGHTALYWYRQSLGQGLEFLIYFQGNSAPDKSGLPSDRFSAERTGGSVSTLTIQRTQQEDSAVYLCASSLFVGTEAFFGQGTRLTVV.